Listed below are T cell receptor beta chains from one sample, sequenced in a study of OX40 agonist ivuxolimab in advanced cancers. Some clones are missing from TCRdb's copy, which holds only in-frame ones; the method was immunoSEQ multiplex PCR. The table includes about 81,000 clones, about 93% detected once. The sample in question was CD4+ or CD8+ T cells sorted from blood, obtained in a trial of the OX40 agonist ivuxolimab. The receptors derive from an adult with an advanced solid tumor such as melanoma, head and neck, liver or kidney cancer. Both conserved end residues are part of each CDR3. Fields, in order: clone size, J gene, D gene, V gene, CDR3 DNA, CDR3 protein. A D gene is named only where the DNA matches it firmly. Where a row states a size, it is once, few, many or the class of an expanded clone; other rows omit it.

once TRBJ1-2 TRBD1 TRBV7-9 TGTGCCAGCAGCTCCACCACAGGGGGCGAAGCCCCTAGTGGCTACACCTTC CASSSTTGGEAPSGYTF
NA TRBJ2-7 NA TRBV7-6 TGTGCCAGCAGCCCGGGGGCAGGAGTTAGTGAGCAGTACTTC CASSPGAGVSEQYF
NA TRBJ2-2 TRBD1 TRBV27 TGTGCCAGCAGCGTACAGGGGTGGTTAACCGGGGAGCTGTTTTTT CASSVQGWLTGELFF
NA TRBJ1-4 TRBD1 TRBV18 TGTGCCAGCTCACCACTACCGGGACAGGGGGCTTCTTCAACTAATGAAAAACTGTTTTTT CASSPLPGQGASSTNEKLFF
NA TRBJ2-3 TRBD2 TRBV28 TGTGCCAGCAGTTTATCGGGGGGAACAGATACGCAGTATTTT CASSLSGGTDTQYF
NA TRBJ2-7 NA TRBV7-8 TGTGCCAGCAGCTTAGAGCGAATTGGAGGATCCTTGTACGAGCAGTACTTC CASSLERIGGSLYEQYF
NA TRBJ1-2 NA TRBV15 TGTGCCACCAGCGGCAGACAGGCCGGGATGTTGGGCTACACCTTC CATSGRQAGMLGYTF
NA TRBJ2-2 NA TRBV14 TGTGCCAGCAGCCAAGATAGGCGGCGGATGAACACCGGGGAGCTGTTTTTT CASSQDRRRMNTGELFF
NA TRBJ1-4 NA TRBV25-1 TGTGCCAGCAGTGAATTAAGCCAAAAACTGTTTTTT CASSELSQKLFF
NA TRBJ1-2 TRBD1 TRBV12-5 TGTGCTAGTGGGGTCCACCGGGACAGGGCTGAGGGCTACACCTTC CASGVHRDRAEGYTF
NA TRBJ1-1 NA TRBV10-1 TGCGCCAGCAAGGACACGTTGAACACTGAAGCTTTCTTT CASKDTLNTEAFF
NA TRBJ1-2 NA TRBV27 TGTGCCAGCAGTTTGGGGTCCAACTATGGCTACACCTTC CASSLGSNYGYTF
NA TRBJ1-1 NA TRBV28 TGTGCCAGCAGTTTAGGGGGGACCTCCCCCACTGAAGCTTTCTTT CASSLGGTSPTEAFF
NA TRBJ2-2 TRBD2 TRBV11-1 TGTGCCAGCATCCCATGGGTAGGGAGGGACACCGGGGAGCTGTTTTTT CASIPWVGRDTGELFF
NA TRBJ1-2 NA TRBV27 TGTGCCAGCAGCCGCGGGGGCGCCCATGGCTACACCTTC CASSRGGAHGYTF
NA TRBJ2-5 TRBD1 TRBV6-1 TGTGCCAGCAGTGAAGTCGGGACAGTACCGTACCAAGAGACCCAGTACTTC CASSEVGTVPYQETQYF
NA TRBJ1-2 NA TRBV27 TGTGCCAGCAGTTTATCCCCCCAAGATAACTATGGCTACACCTTC CASSLSPQDNYGYTF
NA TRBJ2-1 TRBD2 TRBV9 TGTGCCAGCAGCGTAGTGGCTAGCGGGAGGTTCAATGAGCAGTTCTTC CASSVVASGRFNEQFF
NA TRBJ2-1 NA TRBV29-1 TGCAGCCTAGATCTAGCAAACTACAATGAGCAGTTCTTC CSLDLANYNEQFF
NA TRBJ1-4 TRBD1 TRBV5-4 TGTGCCAGCAGCTTGGACAGGGGGTATCTGACTAATGAAAAACTGTTTTTT CASSLDRGYLTNEKLFF
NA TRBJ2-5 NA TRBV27 TGTGCCAGCAGTTTATTTGGCCTATCGGGGGAGACCCAGTACTTC CASSLFGLSGETQYF
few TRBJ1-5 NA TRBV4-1 TGCGCCAGCAGCCAAGATCCTCCGGGGGATCAGCCCCAGCATTTT CASSQDPPGDQPQHF
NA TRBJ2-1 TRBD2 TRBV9 TGTGCCAGCAGCGTAGACGCGGGGGGGATAACCCCGAACAATGAGCAGTTCTTC CASSVDAGGITPNNEQFF
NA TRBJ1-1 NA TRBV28 TGTGCCAGCAGTTTTAAGGCGGGAGCTTTCTTT CASSFKAGAFF
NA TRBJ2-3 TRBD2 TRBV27 TGTGCCAGCAGCACAACTAGCGGGAGGGTTTTGGGGGATACGCAGTATTTT CASSTTSGRVLGDTQYF
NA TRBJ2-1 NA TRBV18 TGTGCCAGCTCACCACCGGACCTCCTGACTCGGCAGTTCTTC CASSPPDLLTRQFF
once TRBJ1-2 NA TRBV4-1 TGCGCCAGCAGCCCATCGCCTCAGGGAAACTATGGCTACACCTTC CASSPSPQGNYGYTF
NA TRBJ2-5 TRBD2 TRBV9 TGTGCCAGCAGCGTAGCTTCGGGACTAGCGGGGAGTCAAGAGACCCAGTACTTC CASSVASGLAGSQETQYF
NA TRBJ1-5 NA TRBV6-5 TGTGCCAGCACTCAGGGCAGGGGTCAGCCCCAGCATTTT CASTQGRGQPQHF
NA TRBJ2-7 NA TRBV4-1 TGCGCCAGCAGCCCCAGGGACACAAGCTCCTACGAGCAGTACTTC CASSPRDTSSYEQYF
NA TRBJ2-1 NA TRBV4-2 TGTGCCAGCAGCCGCCGAGGACAATACAATGAGCAGTTCTTC CASSRRGQYNEQFF
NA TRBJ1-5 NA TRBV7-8 TGTGCCAGCAGCGCTCAGGGGCCCGCGGAGCCCCAGCATTTT CASSAQGPAEPQHF
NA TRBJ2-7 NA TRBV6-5 TGTGCCAGCAGTTACTCGAGTAGCGGATATAACTACGAGCAGTACTTC CASSYSSSGYNYEQYF
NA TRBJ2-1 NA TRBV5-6 TGTGCCAGCAGCTTGGGAACTAATGAGCAGTTCTTC CASSLGTNEQFF
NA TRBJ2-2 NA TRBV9 TGTGCCAGCAGCGTAGGTTCTGCGAACACCGGGGAGCTGTTTTTT CASSVGSANTGELFF
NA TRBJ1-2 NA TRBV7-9 TGTGCCAGCAGCTACGCAGGTAGCGGGTATGGCTACACCTTC CASSYAGSGYGYTF
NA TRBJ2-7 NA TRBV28 TGTGCCAGCAGTTCTTCATCGGACTACGAGCAGTACTTC CASSSSSDYEQYF
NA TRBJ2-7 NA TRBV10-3 TGTGCCACCCTGGGGGCCGGGGCGGGCTCCTACGAGCAGTACTTC CATLGAGAGSYEQYF
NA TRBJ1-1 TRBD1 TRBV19 TGTGCCAGTTTCAGACAGGGGATTTTTGAAGCTTTCTTT CASFRQGIFEAFF
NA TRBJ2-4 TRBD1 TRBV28 TGTGCCAGCGGAGACAGGGGTTTAGCCAAAAACATTCAGTACTTC CASGDRGLAKNIQYF
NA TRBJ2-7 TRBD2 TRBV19 TGTGCCAGTGCCCTTTCGACTAGCGGGCGATTCTACGAGCAGTACTTC CASALSTSGRFYEQYF
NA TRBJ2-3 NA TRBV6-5 TGTGCCACCCGGTGGGATACGCAGTATTTT CATRWDTQYF
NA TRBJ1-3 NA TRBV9 TGTGCCAGCAGCACCCCGAGACAGGAGGCCGGAAACACCATATATTTT CASSTPRQEAGNTIYF
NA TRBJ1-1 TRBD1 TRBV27 TGTGCCAGCACAGGGGGTGGGTCTTACACTGAAGCTTTCTTT CASTGGGSYTEAFF
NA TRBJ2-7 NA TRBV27 TGTGCCAGCAGTTTATCTCGCTTTCACGAGCAGTACTTC CASSLSRFHEQYF
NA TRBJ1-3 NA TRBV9 TGTGCCAGCAGCGTAGGGGGGTCTGAGGACACCCGATTTGGCGGAAACACCATATATTTT CASSVGGSEDTRFGGNTIYF
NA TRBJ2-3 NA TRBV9 TGTGCCAGCAGCACTCAGACAGATACGCAGTATTTT CASSTQTDTQYF
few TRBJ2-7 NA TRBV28 TGTGCCAGCAGAAAGTCCTACGAGCAGTACTTC CASRKSYEQYF
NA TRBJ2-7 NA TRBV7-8 TGTGCCAGCAGCGTCGGGGGTCGGGCATTGATCTACGAGCAGTACTTC CASSVGGRALIYEQYF
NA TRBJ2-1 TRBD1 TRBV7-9 TGTGCCAGCAGCTTAGGGACAGGGGGCCCCAATGAGCAGTTCTTC CASSLGTGGPNEQFF
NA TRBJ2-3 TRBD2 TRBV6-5 TGTGCCAGCAGTTTTAGCGGGAGACCTACCGGGGAGCAGTATTTT CASSFSGRPTGEQYF
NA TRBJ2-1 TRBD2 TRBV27 TGTGCCAGCCGGGCCCCGACTAGCAGACACAATGAGCAGTTCTTC CASRAPTSRHNEQFF
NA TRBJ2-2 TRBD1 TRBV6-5 TGTGCCAGCAGTTGGTGGACAGGGAGGCCCGGGGAGCTGTTTTTT CASSWWTGRPGELFF
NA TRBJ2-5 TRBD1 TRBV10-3 TGTGCCATCAGTGAGTCGGGCAGGGGGCAAGAGACCCAGTACTTC CAISESGRGQETQYF